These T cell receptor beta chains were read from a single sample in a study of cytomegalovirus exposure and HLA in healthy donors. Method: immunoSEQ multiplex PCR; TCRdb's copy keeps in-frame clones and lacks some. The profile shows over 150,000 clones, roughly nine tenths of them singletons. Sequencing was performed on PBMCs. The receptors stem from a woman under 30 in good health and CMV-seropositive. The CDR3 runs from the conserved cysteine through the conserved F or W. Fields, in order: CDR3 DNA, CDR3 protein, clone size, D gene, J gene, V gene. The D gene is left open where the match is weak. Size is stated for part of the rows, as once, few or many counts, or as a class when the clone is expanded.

cdr3_nt: TGTGCCAGTAGTGGGGGGACAGGGGGTCAACGCAATCAGCCCCAGCATTTT
cdr3_aa: CASSGGTGGQRNQPQHF
clone_size: NA
d_call: TRBD1
j_call: TRBJ1-5
v_call: TRBV19

cdr3_nt: TGTGCCAGCAGCTTGGGACTAGTGGACTACAATGAGCAGTTCTTC
cdr3_aa: CASSLGLVDYNEQFF
clone_size: NA
d_call: NA
j_call: TRBJ2-1
v_call: TRBV5-4

cdr3_nt: TGTGCCACCAGCAGAGCACACAGGGGGCCTAATCAGCCCCAGCATTTT
cdr3_aa: CATSRAHRGPNQPQHF
clone_size: once
d_call: TRBD1
j_call: TRBJ1-5
v_call: TRBV15

cdr3_nt: TGTGCCAGCAGCCTGGGGAGCAACCAAGAGACCCAGTACTTC
cdr3_aa: CASSLGSNQETQYF
clone_size: NA
d_call: NA
j_call: TRBJ2-5
v_call: TRBV9

cdr3_nt: TGTGCCAGCAGCTTGGATCCCCGGGGAGGGTATCTCCACGAGCAGTACTTC
cdr3_aa: CASSLDPRGGYLHEQYF
clone_size: few
d_call: TRBD2
j_call: TRBJ2-7
v_call: TRBV5-4

cdr3_nt: TGTGCCAGCAGCTTGCGGCCGGCGGGAGCTTTATACGAGCAGTACTTC
cdr3_aa: CASSLRPAGALYEQYF
clone_size: NA
d_call: TRBD2
j_call: TRBJ2-7
v_call: TRBV7-2

cdr3_nt: TGTGCCAGCAGCTACAGGGGGCTGGGCGAAAAACTGTTTTTT
cdr3_aa: CASSYRGLGEKLFF
clone_size: NA
d_call: TRBD1
j_call: TRBJ1-4
v_call: TRBV7-9

cdr3_nt: TGTGCCTGGAGACGGACAGCGAACACTGAAGCTTTCTTT
cdr3_aa: CAWRRTANTEAFF
clone_size: NA
d_call: NA
j_call: TRBJ1-1
v_call: TRBV30

cdr3_nt: TGTGCCAGTAGTATGGGGACAGCAAATAATGAAAAACTGTTTTTT
cdr3_aa: CASSMGTANNEKLFF
clone_size: once
d_call: TRBD1
j_call: TRBJ1-4
v_call: TRBV19

cdr3_nt: TGTGCCAGCAGTCCCCCGACAGGCTTGAACACTGAAGCTTTCTTT
cdr3_aa: CASSPPTGLNTEAFF
clone_size: NA
d_call: NA
j_call: TRBJ1-1
v_call: TRBV6-6

cdr3_nt: TGTGCCAGCAGCCAAGACAGCGGGGGCTCCTACGAGCAGTACTTC
cdr3_aa: CASSQDSGGSYEQYF
clone_size: NA
d_call: TRBD2
j_call: TRBJ2-7
v_call: TRBV4-2

cdr3_nt: TGCAGCGTGACAGGGCTAAACACTGAAGCTTTCTTT
cdr3_aa: CSVTGLNTEAFF
clone_size: NA
d_call: TRBD1
j_call: TRBJ1-1
v_call: TRBV29-1

cdr3_nt: TGCGCCAGCAGCCGCCTCGACAGGGTAAACATTCAGTACTTC
cdr3_aa: CASSRLDRVNIQYF
clone_size: NA
d_call: TRBD1
j_call: TRBJ2-4
v_call: TRBV4-1

cdr3_nt: TGTGCCAGCAGGGGACTGAGCTCCTACAATGAGCAGTTCTTC
cdr3_aa: CASRGLSSYNEQFF
clone_size: NA
d_call: NA
j_call: TRBJ2-1
v_call: TRBV6-1

cdr3_nt: TGCGCCAGCAGCTTGGGGGCTGAACCCACGGTTCGGGGTGTTGTGCAGTACTTC
cdr3_aa: CASSLGAEPTVRGVVQYF
clone_size: NA
d_call: NA
j_call: TRBJ2-7
v_call: TRBV5-1

cdr3_nt: TGTGCCAGCAGCCAATCGCCCGTAGCGGGCGCCACAGATACGCAGTATTTT
cdr3_aa: CASSQSPVAGATDTQYF
clone_size: NA
d_call: TRBD2
j_call: TRBJ2-3
v_call: TRBV13

cdr3_nt: TGTGCCAGTAGTAGGACAGCGGGAGGTTCAGATACGCAGTATTTT
cdr3_aa: CASSRTAGGSDTQYF
clone_size: NA
d_call: TRBD2
j_call: TRBJ2-3
v_call: TRBV19

cdr3_nt: TGTGCCAGCAGCTTCAGGGGGTCTAGCACAGATACGCAGTATTTT
cdr3_aa: CASSFRGSSTDTQYF
clone_size: NA
d_call: TRBD1
j_call: TRBJ2-3
v_call: TRBV7-3

cdr3_nt: TGTGCCAGCAGAAGGGGCTATAGCAATCAGCCCCAGCATTTT
cdr3_aa: CASRRGYSNQPQHF
clone_size: NA
d_call: NA
j_call: TRBJ1-5
v_call: TRBV28

cdr3_nt: TGTGCCAGCTCACCCCAGGGGGCGCTTGCCTACGAGCAGTACTTC
cdr3_aa: CASSPQGALAYEQYF
clone_size: NA
d_call: TRBD1
j_call: TRBJ2-7
v_call: TRBV18

cdr3_nt: TGTGCCAGCAGCTTAGGAGGCGCCGGGGAGCTGTTTTTT
cdr3_aa: CASSLGGAGELFF
clone_size: NA
d_call: NA
j_call: TRBJ2-2
v_call: TRBV7-2

cdr3_nt: TGCGCCAGCAGCACCCAGGACAGGGGGCCCGGGGAGCTGTTTTTT
cdr3_aa: CASSTQDRGPGELFF
clone_size: NA
d_call: TRBD1
j_call: TRBJ2-2
v_call: TRBV5-1

cdr3_nt: TGTGCCAGCAGTGACAGACTAGTTCGGGCAGATACGCAGTATTTT
cdr3_aa: CASSDRLVRADTQYF
clone_size: NA
d_call: NA
j_call: TRBJ2-3
v_call: TRBV2

cdr3_nt: TGTGCCTGGAGTCCGTTGAGGGGGCGAGGTCCTAGAGCTCCTGGCGAGCAGTACTTC
cdr3_aa: CAWSPLRGRGPRAPGEQYF
clone_size: NA
d_call: TRBD1
j_call: TRBJ2-7
v_call: TRBV30

cdr3_nt: TGTGCCTGGGCAGCAACTAATGAAAAACTGTTTTTT
cdr3_aa: CAWAATNEKLFF
clone_size: NA
d_call: NA
j_call: TRBJ1-4
v_call: TRBV30

cdr3_nt: TGTGCCAGTAGTATTTGGGCCAGGGAGGGCTACGAGCAGTACTTC
cdr3_aa: CASSIWAREGYEQYF
clone_size: NA
d_call: TRBD2
j_call: TRBJ2-7
v_call: TRBV19

cdr3_nt: TGTGCCAGCAGCTTGAGGGTGGGCAACAATGAGCAGTTCTTC
cdr3_aa: CASSLRVGNNEQFF
clone_size: NA
d_call: NA
j_call: TRBJ2-1
v_call: TRBV11-3

cdr3_nt: TGCAGCGTTGAAGAGGACAGCGAAAGTGAAAAACTGTTTTTT
cdr3_aa: CSVEEDSESEKLFF
clone_size: NA
d_call: NA
j_call: TRBJ1-4
v_call: TRBV29-1

cdr3_nt: TGTGCCAGCAGTTACCTCTTGGTAGTTCAGCCCCAGCATTTT
cdr3_aa: CASSYLLVVQPQHF
clone_size: NA
d_call: NA
j_call: TRBJ1-5
v_call: TRBV6-5

cdr3_nt: TGTGCCAGCAGTGAGGGGCCACAGCCCCAGCATTTT
cdr3_aa: CASSEGPQPQHF
clone_size: NA
d_call: NA
j_call: TRBJ1-5
v_call: TRBV2

cdr3_nt: TGTGCCAGCAGCTGGGGACAGGGATGGTCCTACGAGCAGTACTTC
cdr3_aa: CASSWGQGWSYEQYF
clone_size: NA
d_call: TRBD1
j_call: TRBJ2-7
v_call: TRBV5-6

cdr3_nt: TGCGCCAGCAGCCAAGATTGGGGGGGCCTCGCGAACACCGGGGAGCTGTTTTTT
cdr3_aa: CASSQDWGGLANTGELFF
clone_size: NA
d_call: NA
j_call: TRBJ2-2
v_call: TRBV4-1

cdr3_nt: TGTGCCAGTAGTATAAGCGGGGCAGATACGCAGTATTTT
cdr3_aa: CASSISGADTQYF
clone_size: NA
d_call: TRBD2
j_call: TRBJ2-3
v_call: TRBV19

cdr3_nt: TGTGCCACCAGCACCATCGCCACAGGGACCGGGGAGCTGTTTTTT
cdr3_aa: CATSTIATGTGELFF
clone_size: NA
d_call: NA
j_call: TRBJ2-2
v_call: TRBV15

cdr3_nt: TGTGCCAGTAGGGGATGGCAGAGGGGCAATCAGCCCCAGCATTTT
cdr3_aa: CASRGWQRGNQPQHF
clone_size: NA
d_call: NA
j_call: TRBJ1-5
v_call: TRBV19

cdr3_nt: TGTGCCACTGGGGTAGCGGGAAAGACCGGGGAGCTGTTTTTT
cdr3_aa: CATGVAGKTGELFF
clone_size: NA
d_call: TRBD2
j_call: TRBJ2-2
v_call: TRBV6-5

cdr3_nt: TGTGCCAGCTCACCACAGTCTACTATGAACACTGAAGCTTTCTTT
cdr3_aa: CASSPQSTMNTEAFF
clone_size: NA
d_call: NA
j_call: TRBJ1-1
v_call: TRBV18

cdr3_nt: TGTGCCACCTCCGGACATAAGTACGAGCAGTACTTC
cdr3_aa: CATSGHKYEQYF
clone_size: NA
d_call: NA
j_call: TRBJ2-7
v_call: TRBV2

cdr3_nt: TGTGCTAGTGGTTTGGTCCTAGCGGGGCCCGCCTACGAGCAGTACTTC
cdr3_aa: CASGLVLAGPAYEQYF
clone_size: NA
d_call: TRBD2
j_call: TRBJ2-7
v_call: TRBV12-5

cdr3_nt: TGTGCCAGCAGCTCCCTTCGGACACCCTCGGAGGGTAACTATGGCTACACCTTC
cdr3_aa: CASSSLRTPSEGNYGYTF
clone_size: NA
d_call: NA
j_call: TRBJ1-2
v_call: TRBV7-9

cdr3_nt: TGTGCCAGCAGCCCCATAGTTTCGGGGACCGGGGAGCTGTTTTTT
cdr3_aa: CASSPIVSGTGELFF
clone_size: NA
d_call: NA
j_call: TRBJ2-2
v_call: TRBV5-5

cdr3_nt: TGTGCCAGCAGCTTACCCGCCGGGACTAGCGGGGGGCCCCAGTACTTC
cdr3_aa: CASSLPAGTSGGPQYF
clone_size: NA
d_call: TRBD2
j_call: TRBJ2-5
v_call: TRBV7-9

cdr3_nt: TGTGCCAGCTCACCAGACAGGCCACGCTCCTACAATGAGCAGTTCTTC
cdr3_aa: CASSPDRPRSYNEQFF
clone_size: few
d_call: NA
j_call: TRBJ2-1
v_call: TRBV18

cdr3_nt: TGTGCCAGTAGTATCGAGGGACTCTGGTCGGCTCGGCCCGATGAGCAGTTCTTC
cdr3_aa: CASSIEGLWSARPDEQFF
clone_size: few
d_call: NA
j_call: TRBJ2-1
v_call: TRBV19

cdr3_nt: TGTGCCAGCAGCTTGACAGGGGGCCCAAATCAGCCCCAGCATTTT
cdr3_aa: CASSLTGGPNQPQHF
clone_size: NA
d_call: TRBD1
j_call: TRBJ1-5
v_call: TRBV7-2

cdr3_nt: TGTGCCAGCAGTGTCCAGGGGGCGGGTGGGGCCAACGTCCTGACTTTC
cdr3_aa: CASSVQGAGGANVLTF
clone_size: NA
d_call: TRBD1
j_call: TRBJ2-6
v_call: TRBV6-1

cdr3_nt: TGTGCCAGCAGTAACCCTGGGACTAGCGGGGGGGCTTTTGATGAGCAGTTCTTC
cdr3_aa: CASSNPGTSGGAFDEQFF
clone_size: NA
d_call: TRBD2
j_call: TRBJ2-1
v_call: TRBV6-4

cdr3_nt: TGTGCCAGCAGCTTGAACAGGGGAGGTAATTCACCCCTCCACTTT
cdr3_aa: CASSLNRGGNSPLHF
clone_size: once
d_call: TRBD1
j_call: TRBJ1-6
v_call: TRBV9

cdr3_nt: TGTGCCAGCAGCTTCGGACTAGCGGCGAACACCGGGGAGCTGTTTTTT
cdr3_aa: CASSFGLAANTGELFF
clone_size: NA
d_call: TRBD2
j_call: TRBJ2-2
v_call: TRBV7-6

cdr3_nt: TGTGCCAGCAGCTTAGTCGCGGGGCTCTCCTACAATGAGCAGTTCTTC
cdr3_aa: CASSLVAGLSYNEQFF
clone_size: NA
d_call: NA
j_call: TRBJ2-1
v_call: TRBV7-2

cdr3_nt: TGTGCCAGCAGCTTACGCGACAGGGAAGCTTTCTTT
cdr3_aa: CASSLRDREAFF
clone_size: NA
d_call: NA
j_call: TRBJ1-1
v_call: TRBV7-9

cdr3_nt: TGTGCCATCAGTGAAACAGGGTTCGACTACGAGCAGTACTTC
cdr3_aa: CAISETGFDYEQYF
clone_size: NA
d_call: NA
j_call: TRBJ2-7
v_call: TRBV10-3

cdr3_nt: TGTGCCAGCAGTGGACAGGGGTCGACTAATGAAAAACTGTTTTTT
cdr3_aa: CASSGQGSTNEKLFF
clone_size: once
d_call: TRBD1
j_call: TRBJ1-4
v_call: TRBV25-1

cdr3_nt: TGTGCCAGCAGGGGGCCGAGCTACTATGGCTACACCTTC
cdr3_aa: CASRGPSYYGYTF
clone_size: NA
d_call: NA
j_call: TRBJ1-2
v_call: TRBV6-1